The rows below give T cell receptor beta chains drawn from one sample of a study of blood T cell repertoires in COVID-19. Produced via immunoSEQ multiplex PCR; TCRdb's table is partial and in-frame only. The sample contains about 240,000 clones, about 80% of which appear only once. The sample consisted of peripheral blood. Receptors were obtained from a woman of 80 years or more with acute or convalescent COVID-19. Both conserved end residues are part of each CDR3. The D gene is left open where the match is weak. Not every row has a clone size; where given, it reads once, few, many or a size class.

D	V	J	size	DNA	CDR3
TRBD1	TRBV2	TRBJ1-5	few	TGTGCCAGCAGTGAGGGCTCCGGGACAGGGATCCCTCAGCCCCAGCATTTT	CASSEGSGTGIPQPQHF
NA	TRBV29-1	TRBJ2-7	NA	TGCAGCGTTGAAGAAGTCGGCGGCCCCTACGAGCAGTACTTC	CSVEEVGGPYEQYF
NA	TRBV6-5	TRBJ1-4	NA	TGTGCCGTCGGGGGTGTAACTAATGAAAAACTGTTTTTT	CAVGGVTNEKLFF
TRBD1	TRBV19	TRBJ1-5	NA	TGTGCCAGTAGTTCGACAGGGGGAAAAGGTCAGCCCCAGCATTTT	CASSSTGGKGQPQHF
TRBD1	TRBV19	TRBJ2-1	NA	TGTGCCAGTAGAGACAGGGCTGAGCAGTTCTTC	CASRDRAEQFF
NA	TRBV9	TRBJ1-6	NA	TGTGCCAGCAGCGGGACAGATAATAATTCACCCCTCCACTTT	CASSGTDNNSPLHF
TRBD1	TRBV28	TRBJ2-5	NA	TGTGCCAGCAGTTTGGGACAGACGGGATGGATGCCCCAGTACTTC	CASSLGQTGWMPQYF
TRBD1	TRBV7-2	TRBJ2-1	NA	TGTGCCAGCAGCAGACGGGACAGGGATTACAATGAGCAGTTCTTC	CASSRRDRDYNEQFF
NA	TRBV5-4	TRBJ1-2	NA	TGTGCCAGCAGCTTGGAGAGTGGGAGAACTAACTATGGCTACACCTTC	CASSLESGRTNYGYTF
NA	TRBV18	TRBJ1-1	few	TGTGCCAGCTCGCAACAGGTGAACACTGAAGCTTTCTTT	CASSQQVNTEAFF
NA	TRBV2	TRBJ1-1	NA	TGTGCCAGCGCCAGGGTGTCCGGGAACACTGAAGCTTTCTTT	CASARVSGNTEAFF
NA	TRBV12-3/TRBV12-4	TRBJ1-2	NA	TGTGCCAGCAGTTTTCAGGTCGGGGATGGCTACACCTTC	CASSFQVGDGYTF
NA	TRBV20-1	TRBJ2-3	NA	TGCAGTGCTAGTCCTATGTCCAGCGGGCGCACAGATACGCAGTATTTT	CSASPMSSGRTDTQYF
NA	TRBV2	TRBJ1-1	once	TGTGCCAGCGCAGGGGTAAGGAACACTGAAGCTTTCTTT	CASAGVRNTEAFF
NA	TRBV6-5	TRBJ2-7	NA	TGTGCCAGCAGCCTAACGCCTTCCTCCTACGAGCAGTACTTC	CASSLTPSSYEQYF
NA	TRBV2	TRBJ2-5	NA	TGTGCCAGCAGGGGGTACAGGTACCAAGAGACCCAGTACTTC	CASRGYRYQETQYF
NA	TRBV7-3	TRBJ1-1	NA	TGTGCCAGCAGCTTAAGCGGGAACACTGAAGCTTTCTTT	CASSLSGNTEAFF
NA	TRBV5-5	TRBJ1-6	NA	TGTGCCAGCAGCTTGGTGGCAGGGTTACCCTATAATTCACCCCTCCACTTT	CASSLVAGLPYNSPLHF
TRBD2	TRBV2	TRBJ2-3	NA	TGTGCCAGCAGTGAAGCGCTTCTGGGACTAGGAGGGGATACGCAGTATTTT	CASSEALLGLGGDTQYF
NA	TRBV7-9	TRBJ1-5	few	TGTGCCAGCAGCTTAGATTGGGGCCAGCCCCAGCATTTT	CASSLDWGQPQHF
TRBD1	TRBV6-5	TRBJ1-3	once	TGTGCCAGCAGGACAGGGTACTCTGGAAACACCATATATTTT	CASRTGYSGNTIYF
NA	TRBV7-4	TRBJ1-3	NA	TGTGCCAGCAGCTCCCTTACCTCCGACAGCCCGAGCTCTGGAAACACCATATATTTT	CASSSLTSDSPSSGNTIYF
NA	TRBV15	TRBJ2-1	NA	TGTGCCACCAGCAGAGGGCAGGCGGGACTCTACAATGAGCAGTTCTTC	CATSRGQAGLYNEQFF
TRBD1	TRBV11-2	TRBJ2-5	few	TGTGCCAGCAGCTTAGGACAGGGAGAACAAGAGACCCAGTACTTC	CASSLGQGEQETQYF
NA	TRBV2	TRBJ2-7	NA	TGTGCCAGCAGTAACCGGGACATCGTCGGGGAGCAGTACTTC	CASSNRDIVGEQYF
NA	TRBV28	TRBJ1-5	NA	TGTGCCAGCAGAAGAGACAGTACCAATCAGCCCCAGCATTTT	CASRRDSTNQPQHF
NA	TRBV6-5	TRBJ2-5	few	TGTGCCAGCAGTAGACCAGGGGGGCAAGAGACCCAGTACTTC	CASSRPGGQETQYF
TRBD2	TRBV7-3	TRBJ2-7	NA	TGTGCCAGCAGCTCGAGATCCGGGGGGGAGCAGTACTTC	CASSSRSGGEQYF
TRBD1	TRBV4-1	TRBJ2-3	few	TGCGCCAGCAGCCAAGTCGGGACAGGGGCTGGCACAGATACGCAGTATTTT	CASSQVGTGAGTDTQYF
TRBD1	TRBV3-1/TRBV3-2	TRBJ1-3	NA	TGTGCCAGCAGCCAAGGTGTAGGGGGCATCGGTGGAAACACCATATATTTT	CASSQGVGGIGGNTIYF
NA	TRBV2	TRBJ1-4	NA	TGTGCCAGCAGATTCCGGGACACTGGTGAAAAACTGTTTTTT	CASRFRDTGEKLFF
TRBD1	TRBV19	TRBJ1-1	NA	TGTGCCAGTAGTCCCCGGACAGGGGGTAACACTGAAGCTTTCTTT	CASSPRTGGNTEAFF
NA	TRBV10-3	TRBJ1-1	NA	TGTGCCACCCGAATGTCGAGGGCCATGAACACTGAAGCTTTCTTT	CATRMSRAMNTEAFF
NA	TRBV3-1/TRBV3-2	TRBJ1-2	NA	TGTGCCAGCAGCCAAGGGGAGGGCCGAAACTATGGCTACACCTTC	CASSQGEGRNYGYTF
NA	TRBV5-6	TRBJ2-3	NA	TGTGCCAGCAGCTCCCGGGCGGGGGCCTTCACAGATACGCAGTATTTT	CASSSRAGAFTDTQYF
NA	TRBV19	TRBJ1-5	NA	TGTGCCAGTAGCCAGACAGCCTCTGCGAGTCAGCCCCAGCATTTT	CASSQTASASQPQHF
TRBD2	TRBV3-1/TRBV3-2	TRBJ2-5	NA	TGTGCCAGCAGCCTCGGGACTAGCGAAGAGACCCAGTACTTC	CASSLGTSEETQYF
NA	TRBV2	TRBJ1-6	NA	TGTGCCAGCAGTTACACAGAAAGCTATAATTCACCCCTCCACTTT	CASSYTESYNSPLHF
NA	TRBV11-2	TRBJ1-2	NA	TGTGCCAGCAGCCTCGGGGGGATCTATGGCTACACCTTC	CASSLGGIYGYTF
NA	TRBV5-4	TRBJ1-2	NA	TGTGCCAGCAGCTTGGGCCGTCCGGAGTTCTCTAACTATGGCTACACCTTC	CASSLGRPEFSNYGYTF
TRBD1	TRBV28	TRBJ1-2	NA	TGTGCCAGCAGCCCAGGGACAGTCTATGGCTACACCTTC	CASSPGTVYGYTF
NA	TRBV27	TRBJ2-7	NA	TGTGCCAGCAGTTCGACAGGTCAATCCTACGAGCAGTACTTC	CASSSTGQSYEQYF